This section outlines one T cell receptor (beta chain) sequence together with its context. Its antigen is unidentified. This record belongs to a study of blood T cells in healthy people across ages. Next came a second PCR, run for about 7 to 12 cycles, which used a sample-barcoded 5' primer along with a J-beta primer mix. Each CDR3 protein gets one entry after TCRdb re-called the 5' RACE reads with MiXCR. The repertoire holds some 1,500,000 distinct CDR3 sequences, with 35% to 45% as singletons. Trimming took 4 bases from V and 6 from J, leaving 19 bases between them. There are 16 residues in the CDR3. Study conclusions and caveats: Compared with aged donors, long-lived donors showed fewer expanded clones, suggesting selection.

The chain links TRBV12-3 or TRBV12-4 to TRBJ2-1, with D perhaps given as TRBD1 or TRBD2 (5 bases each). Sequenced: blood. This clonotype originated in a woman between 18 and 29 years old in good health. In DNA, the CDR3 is TGTGCCAGCAGTTCCCCCCCCGGGGCAGGCCCCAATGAGCAGTTCTTC. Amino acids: CASSSPPGAGPNEQFF.